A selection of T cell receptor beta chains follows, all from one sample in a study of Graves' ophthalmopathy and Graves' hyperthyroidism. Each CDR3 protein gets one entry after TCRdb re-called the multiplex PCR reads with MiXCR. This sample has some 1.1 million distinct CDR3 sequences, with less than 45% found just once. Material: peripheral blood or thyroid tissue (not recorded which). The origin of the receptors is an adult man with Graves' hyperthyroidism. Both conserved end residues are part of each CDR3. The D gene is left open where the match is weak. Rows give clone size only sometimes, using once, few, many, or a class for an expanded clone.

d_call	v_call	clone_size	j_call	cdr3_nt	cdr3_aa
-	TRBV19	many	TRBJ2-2	TGTGCCAGTTCCGCCTGGGCCGGGGAGCTGTTTTTT	CASSAWAGELFF
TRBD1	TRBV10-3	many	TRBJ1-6	TGTGCCACCCTAGGGACAGGTCACAATTCACCCCTCCACTTT	CATLGTGHNSPLHF
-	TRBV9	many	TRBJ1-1	TGTGCCAGCAGCGGAACAGGGACTGAAGCTTTCTTT	CASSGTGTEAFF
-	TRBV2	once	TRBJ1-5	TGTGCCAGCAGCGCCGTGTTTGGCGCATACAATCAGCCCCAGCATTTT	CASSAVFGAYNQPQHF
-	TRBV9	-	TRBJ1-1	TGTGCCAGCAGCGGGCACCAGAACACTGAAGCTTTCTTT	CASSGHQNTEAFF
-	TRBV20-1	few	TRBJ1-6	TGCGCGCCGTCAGGGAGCTCCTATAATTCACCCCTCCACTTT	CAPSGSSYNSPLHF
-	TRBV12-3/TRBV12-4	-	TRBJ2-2	TGTGCCGGCAGTTTCTCCCGGGAGCTGTTTTTT	CAGSFSRELFF
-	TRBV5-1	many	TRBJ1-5	TGCGCCAGCAAAGTATCAGAGGGATATCAGCCCCAGCATTTT	CASKVSEGYQPQHF
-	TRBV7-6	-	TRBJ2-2	TGTGCCAGCAGCGTACGGACTCACACCGGGGAGCTGTTTTTT	CASSVRTHTGELFF
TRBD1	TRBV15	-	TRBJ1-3	TGTGCCACCAGCAGAGTACGGGGACAGGGGCACACCATATATTTT	CATSRVRGQGHTIYF
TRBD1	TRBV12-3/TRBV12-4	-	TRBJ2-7	TGTGCCAGCAGTTTGACAGGGGAAAATGGCGAGCAGTACTTC	CASSLTGENGEQYF
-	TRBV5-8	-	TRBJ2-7	TGTGCCAGCAGCTTGGTCACGGCCGACTACGAGCAGTACTTC	CASSLVTADYEQYF
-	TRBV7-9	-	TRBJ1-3	TGTGCCAGCAGCCCACGCACAGGGACGGTCTCTGGAAACACCATATATTTT	CASSPRTGTVSGNTIYF
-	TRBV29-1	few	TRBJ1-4	TGCAGCGTTGAAGATGCAGGTGGGAATGAAAAACTGTTTTTT	CSVEDAGGNEKLFF
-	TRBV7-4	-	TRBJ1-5	TGTGCCAGCAGTGTACAGGACCCCCTGCAAGGGCCCCAGCATTTT	CASSVQDPLQGPQHF
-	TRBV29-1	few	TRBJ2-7	TGCAGCGCGGGGTCTAACCTCGTCTACGAGCAGTACTTC	CSAGSNLVYEQYF
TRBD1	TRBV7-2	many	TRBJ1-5	TGTGCCAGCAGCTTACTGGACAGGGGCTATAGCAATCAGCCCCAGCATTTT	CASSLLDRGYSNQPQHF
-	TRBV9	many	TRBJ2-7	TGTGCCAGCAGCGAGGCCCCTTACTACGAGCAGTACTTC	CASSEAPYYEQYF
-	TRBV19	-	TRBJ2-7	TGTGCCTGGAGTGTACGAGGGGACCCCTACGAGCAGTACTTC	CAWSVRGDPYEQYF
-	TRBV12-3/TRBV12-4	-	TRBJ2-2	TGTGCTAGTGGACGGGACGGAAACACCGGGGAGCTGTTTTTT	CASGRDGNTGELFF
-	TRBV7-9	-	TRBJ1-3	TGTGCCAGCAGCTTACCAGTGGTGGGTGACACCATATATTTT	CASSLPVVGDTIYF
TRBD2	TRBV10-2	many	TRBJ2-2	TGCGCCAGCAGTGAGGGGCCCCTGACTAGCGGGAACACCGGGGAGCTGTTTTTT	CASSEGPLTSGNTGELFF
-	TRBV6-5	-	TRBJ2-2	TGTGCCAGCAGTTTCCGGACACCGAACACCGGGGAGCTGTTTTTT	CASSFRTPNTGELFF
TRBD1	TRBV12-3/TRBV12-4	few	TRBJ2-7	TGTGCCAGCAGGGAGACAGGGGTGGGGGAGCAGTACTTC	CASRETGVGEQYF
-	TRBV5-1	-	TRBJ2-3	TGCGCCAGCAGCTTGGCCTTCGGAGATACGCAGTATTTT	CASSLAFGDTQYF
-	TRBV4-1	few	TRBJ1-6	TGCGCCAGCAGCCAAGGAATGGCAAGCTCCTATAATTCACCCCTCCACTTT	CASSQGMASSYNSPLHF
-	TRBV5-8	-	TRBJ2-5	TGCGCCAGCAGAAGAAGCCGGGACAAAGGGACCCAGTACTTC	CASRRSRDKGTQYF
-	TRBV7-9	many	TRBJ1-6	TGTGCCAGCAGCTTAGTACAGCTCGGCGATTCACCCCTCCACTTT	CASSLVQLGDSPLHF
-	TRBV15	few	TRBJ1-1	TGTGCCACCAGCCGGGACATGACGGCCACTGAAGCTTTCTTT	CATSRDMTATEAFF
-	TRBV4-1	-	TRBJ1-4	TGCGCCAGCAGCTTGGCAGGGGAGGATGAAAAACTGTTTTTT	CASSLAGEDEKLFF
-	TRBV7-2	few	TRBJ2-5	TGTGCCAGCACCCCGATTCTCGAGACCCAGTACTTC	CASTPILETQYF
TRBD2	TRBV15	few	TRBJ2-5	TGTGCCACCAGCAGGGGAGCGGGGGGACTCTCGGGGACCCAGTACTTC	CATSRGAGGLSGTQYF
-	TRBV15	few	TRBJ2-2	TGTGCCACCACCGGGCTACATCTTCCTACCGGGGAGCTGTTTTTT	CATTGLHLPTGELFF
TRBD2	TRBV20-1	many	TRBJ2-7	TGCAGTGCCGAGGGGAGGGCCCCCCACGAGCAGTACTTC	CSAEGRAPHEQYF
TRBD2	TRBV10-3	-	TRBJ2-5	TGTGCCATCAGTTCAGGGACTAGCGGCCAAGAGACCCAGTACTTC	CAISSGTSGQETQYF
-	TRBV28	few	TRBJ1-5	TGTGCCAGCGCCGGGCATAGCAATCAGCCCCAGCATTTT	CASAGHSNQPQHF
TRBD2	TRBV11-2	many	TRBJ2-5	TGTGCCAGCAGCTCGGGACTAGCGTCGGAGACCCAGTACTTC	CASSSGLASETQYF
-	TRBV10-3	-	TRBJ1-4	TGTGCCACCTACAGGCCTTTGAACGGAGAAAAACTGTTTTTT	CATYRPLNGEKLFF
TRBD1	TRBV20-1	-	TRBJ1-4	TGCAGTGCTAGAGATTTCGGGACAGGCAAACTGTTTTTT	CSARDFGTGKLFF
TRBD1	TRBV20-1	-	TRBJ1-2	TGCAGTGCTAGAGAACCCGGACAGGCTCGAAAATATGGCTACACCTTC	CSAREPGQARKYGYTF
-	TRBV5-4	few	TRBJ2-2	TGTGCCAGCAGCATTGCAGGGTACACCGGGGAGCTGTTTTTT	CASSIAGYTGELFF
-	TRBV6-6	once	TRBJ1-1	TGTGCCAGCAGTGTCCGGGACCACAGAAGGGCTTTCTTT	CASSVRDHRRAFF
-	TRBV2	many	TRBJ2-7	TGTGCCAGCAGGACAGACAGTAGCTCCTACGAGCAGTACTTC	CASRTDSSSYEQYF
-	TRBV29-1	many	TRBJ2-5	TGCGGCGTTGATCGAGGGCGGGGCACCCAAGAGACCCAGTACTTC	CGVDRGRGTQETQYF
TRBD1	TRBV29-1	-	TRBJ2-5	TGCAGCGCCTCGGAGCAGGGGGCGGGAGAGACCCAGTACTTC	CSASEQGAGETQYF
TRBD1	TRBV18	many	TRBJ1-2	TGTGCCAGCTCAGTACAGGGGGCCAACTATGGCTACACCTTC	CASSVQGANYGYTF
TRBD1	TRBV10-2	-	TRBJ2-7	TGTGCCAGCAGCGCGGGACAGGCTAGCTCCTACGAGCAGTACTTC	CASSAGQASSYEQYF
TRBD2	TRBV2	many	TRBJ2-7	TGTGCCAGAGGGACTAGCGACGAGCAGTACTTC	CARGTSDEQYF
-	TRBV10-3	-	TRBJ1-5	TGTGCCAGCAGTTACAACAGGGCCCTGAACCTCAATCAGCCCCAGCATTTT	CASSYNRALNLNQPQHF
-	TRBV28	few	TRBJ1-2	TGTGCCAGCAGTTCCGAGGGACGGAGTGAAGGCTACACCTTC	CASSSEGRSEGYTF
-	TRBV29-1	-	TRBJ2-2	TGCAGCGTTAACCAGCCTGGGGGCAACACCGGGGAGCTGTTTTTT	CSVNQPGGNTGELFF
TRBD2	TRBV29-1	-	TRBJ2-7	TGCAGCGTTGATAGCGGGAATTACGAGCAGTACTTC	CSVDSGNYEQYF
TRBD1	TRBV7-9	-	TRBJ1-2	TGTGCCAGCAGCCCACTCACAGGGGGCGCAGGTGGCTACACCTTC	CASSPLTGGAGGYTF
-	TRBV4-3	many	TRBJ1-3	TGCGCCAGCAGCCAAGGACAGTATCTTCCCATATATTTT	CASSQGQYLPIYF
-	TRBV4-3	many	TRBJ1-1	TGCGCCAGCAGCCGAGAGTCGGGACAAATGAACACTGAAGCTTTCTTT	CASSRESGQMNTEAFF
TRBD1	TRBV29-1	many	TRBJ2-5	TGCAGCTTCGCCAGGGGGAGAGAAAAAGAGACCCAGTACTTC	CSFARGREKETQYF
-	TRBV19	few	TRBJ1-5	TGTGCCAGTAGTATGGGAGGGTATAGCAATCAGCCCCAGCATTTT	CASSMGGYSNQPQHF
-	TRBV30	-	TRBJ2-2	TGTGCCTGGAGTTTGGGTTTGCACACCGGGGAGCTGTTTTTT	CAWSLGLHTGELFF
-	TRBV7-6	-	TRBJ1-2	TGTGCCAGCCCGGGAGATGGCTACACCTTC	CASPGDGYTF
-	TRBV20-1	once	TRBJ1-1	TGCAGTGCTAGAGTGGGGGGGGGAGCCATGAACACTGAAGCTTTCTTT	CSARVGGGAMNTEAFF